The 20 T cell receptor beta chains presented below share a single source sample, sequenced in a study of OX40 agonist ivuxolimab in advanced cancers. This table comes from immunoSEQ multiplex PCR, and its TCRdb copy is limited to in-frame clones, with some not included. The sample includes approximately 100,000 clones, approximately 90% of them seen just once. Specimen: CD4+ or CD8+ T cells sorted from blood, collected in a trial of the OX40 agonist ivuxolimab. These receptor sequences come from an adult with an advanced solid tumor such as melanoma, head and neck, liver or kidney cancer.

The CDR3 protein is CASSSRRGAETEAFF. In DNA form, the CDR3 reads TGTGCCAGCAGCTCCCGACGGGGCGCGGAGACTGAAGCTTTCTTT. The V call is TRBV11-3, the J call TRBJ1-1, with a weak D call TRBD1 (5 bases). Germline CDR1 is SGHNT and CDR2 is YENEEA. V was pared by 4 bases and J by 5 bases, with 17 bases between. The CDR3 length is 15 residues.

The chain carries TRBV5-1 and TRBJ2-1, with D possibly TRBD1 on 7 matching bases. This CDR3 is 14 amino acids long. Trimming removed 3 bases at V and 8 bases at J, with 15 bases between. Germline V gives CDR1 SGHRS, CDR2 YFSETQ. In DNA form, the CDR3 reads TGCGCCAGCAGCTCGACAGGGTCGGGGGATGAGCAGTTCTTC. Its protein product is CASSSTGSGDEQFF.

The V call is TRBV2, the J call TRBJ1-2; no definite D call. The CDR3 covers 13 residues. Germline CDR1 and CDR2: SNHLY and FYNNEI. Trimming removed 5 bases from V and 6 bases from J, with 13 bases in between. This CDR3 reads CASSSTPEDGYTF. CDR3 bases: TGTGCCAGCAGTTCTACTCCGGAGGATGGCTACACCTTC.

The gene calls are TRBV5-4 and TRBJ2-3; no reliable D call. Looked up from germline, CDR1 is SGHNT and CDR2 is YYREEE (reference sequence). The V gene lost 4 bases and the J gene lost 2 bases, with 11 bases spanning the gap. The CDR3 extends over 14 amino acids. The CDR3 spells CASSLVRNTDTQYF. The CDR3 nucleotides are TGTGCCAGCAGCCTCGTCCGAAACACAGATACGCAGTATTTT.

The rearrangement uses TRBV29-1 and TRBJ2-1; 10 bases fit TRBD1. Germline V gene sequence: CDR1 SQVTM, CDR2 ANQGSEA. This CDR3 region has 12 residues. Germline trimming cut 7 bases from V and 8 bases from J; bases unmatched to any gene: 5. CDR3 coding DNA: TGCAGCGCTCGGACAGGGGGGGATGAGCAGTTCTTC. Its protein product is CSARTGGDEQFF.

The genes are TRBV9 and TRBJ2-1; D is uncertain. The CDR3 is 15 amino acids. V was cut by 1 base and J by 2 bases, with 10 bases left in between. Germline CDR1 SGDLS, CDR2 YYNGEE. CDR3 protein: CASSVIAVPYNEQFF. The CDR3 DNA is TGTGCCAGCAGCGTAATAGCCGTGCCCTACAATGAGCAGTTCTTC.

V and J are TRBV5-5 and TRBJ1-4; D is uncertain. Trimming shortened V by 7 bases and J by 8 bases, and 21 bases separated the two germline ends. Per germline, CDR1 SGHKS and CDR2 YYEKEE (reference sequence). The CDR3 length is 15 residues. The CDR3 reads CASATPRGMDEKLFF. Here the CDR3 DNA reads TGTGCCAGCGCAACCCCGAGAGGCATGGACGAAAAACTGTTTTTT.

V gene TRBV20-1 combines with J gene TRBJ2-7, with D tentatively TRBD1 (6 bases). Germline V gene sequence: CDR1 DFQATT, CDR2 SNEGSKA (reference sequence). The CDR3 is 11 amino acids. V was cut by 6 bases and J by 1 base, with 7 bases left in between. The CDR3 coding sequence is TGCAGTGCCGGACAGTCCTACGAGCAGTACTTC. Its translation: CSAGQSYEQYF.

This chain uses TRBV28 with TRBJ2-7; no clear D. The germline V and J ends were trimmed by 3 bases and 0 bases, with 15 bases remaining between them. The CDR3 covers 16 residues. Germline V gene data show CDR1 as MDHEN and CDR2 as SYDVKM. The CDR3 bases are TGTGCCAGCAGTTTTCAGAGGCAGACCACCTCCTACGAGCAGTACTTC. Its translation is CASSFQRQTTSYEQYF. Looking up the rest from reference TRBV28 and TRBJ2-7 gives the full variable domain: DVKVTQSSRYLVKRTGEKVFLECVQDMDHENMFWYRQDPGLGLRLIYFSYDVKMKEKGDIPEGYSVSREKKERFSLILESASTNQTSMYLCASSFQRQTTSYEQYFGPGTRLTVT.

The CDR3 coding sequence is TGCGCCAGCAGCCAAGATAACACCGGGGAGCTGTTTTTT. Translated: CASSQDNTGELFF. This chain connects TRBV5-1 to TRBJ2-2; no firm D call. The CDR3 has 13 residues. V lost 4 bases and J 2 bases, leaving 6 bases between the germline ends. CDR1 SGHRS and CDR2 YFSETQ come from the germline V gene.

The chain recombines TRBV19 with TRBJ2-2; D assignment may be TRBD1 or TRBD2 (6 bases each). Germline assignment: CDR1 LNHDA and CDR2 SQIVND (reference sequence). The CDR3 is 15 amino acids. V was cut by 6 bases and J by 7 bases, with 18 bases left in between. The CDR3 nucleotides are TGTGCCAGTAGCTACGGTTGGGGGGCAGACGGGGAGCTGTTTTTT. Protein product: CASSYGWGADGELFF.

The chain links TRBV29-1 to TRBJ1-2; tentatively, D is TRBD1 (6 bases). The V end lost 5 bases, the J end lost 4 bases, and 14 bases lay between the germline ends. Germline loops: CDR1 SQVTM, CDR2 ANQGSEA. The CDR3 extends over 13 amino acids. CDR3 in amino acids: CSVKTGFLYGYTF. The CDR3 region has the DNA TGCAGCGTTAAGACAGGTTTTCTCTATGGCTACACCTTC.

This clone came up a few times. The V call is TRBV6-1, the J call TRBJ2-5, with D possibly called TRBD1 or TRBD2 (5 bases each). The ends were cut back, 1 base at V and 5 bases at J, with 14 bases in the middle. Germline V gene data show CDR1 as MNHNS and CDR2 as SASEGT. This CDR3 region has 15 residues. DNA of the CDR3: TGTGCCAGCAGTGAAGGGGGACGGCGTGCGGAGACCCAGTACTTC. Protein product: CASSEGGRRAETQYF.

The chain links TRBV4-2 to TRBJ2-1; D not resolved. This CDR3 has 14 residues. Per the germline V gene, CDR1 is LGHNA and CDR2 is YNFKEQ. Trimming left V 6 bases short and J 4 bases short, with 13 bases between. The DNA for the CDR3 is TGTGCCAGCAGTCACGTAGTTCAGTACAATGAGCAGTTCTTC. As protein: CASSHVVQYNEQFF.

V gene TRBV29-1 combines with J gene TRBJ2-3, with TRBD2 matching over 7 bases. The CDR3 contains 15 residues. Germline CDR1 and CDR2: SQVTM and ANQGSEA. V lost 3 bases and J lost 1; bases outside the gene matches: 7. CDR3 loop: CSVDGLEKRTDTQYF. The CDR3 DNA is TGCAGCGTTGATGGACTAGAAAAACGCACAGATACGCAGTATTTT.

The J gene is TRBJ2-7, the V gene TRBV11-1, with D perhaps TRBD2 (5 bases). Germline CDR1 SGHAT, CDR2 FQDESV (reference sequence). The CDR3 contains 15 residues. V was clipped by 4 bases and J by 2 bases, with 15 bases between them. This CDR3 is CASSSAPTGTYEQYF. The CDR3 DNA is TGTGCCAGCAGCTCCGCACCGACGGGGACCTACGAGCAGTACTTC. Filled out from reference TRBV11-1 and TRBJ2-7, the complete variable domain reads EAEVAQSPRYKITEKSQAVAFWCDPISGHATLYWYRQILGQGPELLVQFQDESVVDDSQLPKDRFSAERLKGVDSTLKIQPAELGDSAMYLCASSSAPTGTYEQYFGPGTRLTVT.

The rearrangement links TRBV9 to TRBJ1-2, with 8 bases fitting TRBD1. The CDR3 contains 15 residues. In germline, CDR1 is SGDLS, CDR2 YYNGEE. J lost 7 bases, V lost 3 bases, and 11 bases had no gene match. In nucleotides, the CDR3 is TGTGCCAGCAGCGCTTCGGACAGGGACGACGGTGGCTACACCTTC. Its protein is CASSASDRDDGGYTF. Filled out from reference TRBV9 and TRBJ1-2, the complete variable domain reads DSGVTQTPKHLITATGQRVTLRCSPRSGDLSVYWYQQSLDQGLQFLIQYYNGEERAKGNILERFSAQQFPDLHSELNLSSLELGDSALYFCASSASDRDDGGYTFGSGTRLTVV.

The gene calls are TRBV7-2 and TRBJ1-5, with a tentative D call TRBD1 (6 bases). V was pared by 5 bases and J by 5 bases, with 13 bases between. Germline assignment: CDR1 SGHTA and CDR2 FQGNSA. This CDR3 spans 14 amino acids. This CDR3 is CASSPDGGDQPQHF. CDR3 coding DNA: TGTGCCAGCAGCCCGGACGGGGGCGATCAGCCCCAGCATTTT.

Note on this clone: Other DNA sequences in the same sample also yield this CDR3. The chain employs TRBV5-1 and TRBJ2-5; 8 bases line up with TRBD1. The CDR3 runs 13 residues. The ends lost 5 bases at V and 1 base at J; junction bases unmatched: 1. Germline CDR1 and CDR2: SGHRS and YFSETQ. CDR3 residues: CASSGQGQETQYF. The CDR3 DNA follows: TGCGCCAGCAGTGGACAGGGCCAAGAGACCCAGTACTTC.

The J gene is TRBJ1-3, the V gene TRBV2; 9 bases fit TRBD1. This CDR3 contains 13 residues. Germline V CDR1 and CDR2: SNHLY, FYNNEI. With V trimmed by 6 bases and J by 4 bases, 1 base remained unmatched. The CDR3 nucleotides read TGTGCCAGCAGGGGGACAGGGGGAAACACCATATATTTT. Protein: CASRGTGGNTIYF.